This T cell receptor beta chain originates from a study of cytomegalovirus exposure and HLA in healthy donors. Study in general: Unique TCRs numbering around 80 million, obtained from HLA-typed donors, made up an early data release.

PCR used 60 Vbeta primers and 13 Jbeta primers. Clones were sequenced by immunoSEQ multiplex PCR, and TCRdb holds only the in-frame ones, with some missing. The sample has 30,000 to 40,000 clones, around 81% seen once. Germline CDR1 LGHNA, CDR2 YSLEER. The ends lost 7 bases at V and 6 bases at J; junction bases unmatched: 6. This CDR3 is built from 13 residues. The clonotype comes from a woman between 35 and 50 years old in good health and CMV-seronegative. The sequenced sample consisted of PBMCs. The rearrangement links TRBV4-3 to TRBJ1-5; TRBD1 matches at 7 bases. CDR3: CASNHDRAQPQHF. CDR3 nucleotides: TGCGCCAGCAACCACGACAGGGCTCAGCCCCAGCATTTT.